Following are 19 T cell receptor beta chains from one sample sequenced in a study of OX40 agonist ivuxolimab in advanced cancers. The data were produced by immunoSEQ multiplex PCR, yet TCRdb's version contains in-frame clones alone and is incomplete. The profile covers 100,000 to 150,000 clones, with around 93% appearing a single time and approximately 0.93% taken by the ten largest. Sequencing was performed on CD4+ or CD8+ T cells sorted from blood, taken in a trial of the OX40 agonist ivuxolimab. Receptors were obtained from an adult with an advanced solid tumor such as melanoma, head and neck, liver or kidney cancer.

The chain uses TRBV7-3 and TRBJ2-2; 8 bases line up with TRBD2. This CDR3 is built from 19 residues. Germline values: CDR1 SGHTA, CDR2 FQGTGA. V was clipped by 0 bases and J by 0 bases; unmatched bases: 9. Here the CDR3 reads CASSLTSWLAGANTGELFF. The CDR3 DNA is TGTGCCAGCAGCTTAACTAGTTGGCTAGCGGGTGCGAACACCGGGGAGCTGTTTTTT. The full variable domain, rest sourced from reference TRBV7-3 and TRBJ2-2, is GAGVSQTPSNKVTEKGKYVELRCDPISGHTALYWYRQSLGQGPEFLIYFQGTGAADDSGLPNDRFFAVRPEGSVSTLKIQRTERGDSAVYLCASSLTSWLAGANTGELFFGEGSRLTVL.

The CDR3 DNA sequence: TGTGCCAGCAGCTTACGGACAGGGAGCAATCAGCCCCAGCATTTT. Translated: CASSLRTGSNQPQHF. The rearrangement links TRBV7-2 to TRBJ1-5; TRBD1 matches at 8 bases. V was pared by 2 bases and J by 1 base, with 1 base of the junction left unmatched. Germline V gives CDR1 SGHTA, CDR2 FQGNSA. The CDR3 consists of 15 residues.

The chain links TRBV4-3 to TRBJ1-5; the D is unclear. Germline V gene lookup returns CDR1 LGHNA and CDR2 YSLEER. This CDR3 region has 13 residues. Trimming stripped 2 bases from V and 6 bases from J, with 8 bases between. The CDR3 nucleotides read TGCGCCAGCAGCCAACTGGTGGCTCAGCCCCAGCATTTT. It specifies CASSQLVAQPQHF.

CDR3 protein: CASSISEGRMNTEAFF. The CDR3, as DNA: TGTGCCAGTAGTATCTCGGAGGGGAGAATGAACACTGAAGCTTTCTTT. This chain links TRBV19 with TRBJ1-1; tentative D call: TRBD1 (5 bases). CDR1 is LNHDA and CDR2 is SQIVND in the germline V gene (reference sequence). V was clipped by 3 bases and J by 0 bases, with 14 bases between them. The CDR3 has 16 residues.

The chain couples TRBV28 to TRBJ2-2, with 7 nucleotides matching TRBD1. V trimming: 7 bases; J trimming: 3 bases; junction bases outside the gene matches: 14. Germline V gives CDR1 MDHEN, CDR2 SYDVKM. The CDR3 extends over 17 amino acids. The CDR3 protein is CASTLYGQGVDTGELFF. As DNA, the CDR3 is TGTGCCAGCACCCTTTACGGCCAGGGGGTCGACACCGGGGAGCTGTTTTTT.

Concerning this clone: The junction differs from germline at one of its ends, possibly a read error. This chain joins TRBV19 and TRBJ2-3; the D is unclear. The CDR3 totals 13 residues. Germline V CDR1 and CDR2: LNHDA, SQIVND (reference sequence). The CDR3 loop is CASRIASTDTQYF. The CDR3 nucleotides are TGTGCCAGTAGGATAGCCAGCACAGATACGCAGTATTTT.

This chain uses TRBV6-1 with TRBJ1-2, with TRBD1 matching over 12 bases. The CDR3 sequence is 15 residues long. The germline V gene encodes CDR1 MNHNS and CDR2 SASEGT. Trimming removed 8 bases from V and 2 bases from J; junction bases left unmatched: 6. CDR3 protein: CASGGQGAMNYGYTF. CDR3 sequence (DNA): TGTGCCAGCGGGGGACAGGGGGCTATGAACTATGGCTACACCTTC.

In its sample, this clone was seen once. This sequence joins TRBV2 and TRBJ2-2; D gene ambiguous. The germline V gene encodes CDR1 SNHLY and CDR2 FYNNEI. V was trimmed by 2 bases and J by 9 bases, leaving 13 bases between them. The CDR3 totals 14 residues. The DNA of the CDR3 is TGTGCCAGCAGTGAATTGGCCATCAAAAGGGAGCTGTTTTTT. Translation gives CASSELAIKRELFF.

The chain is built from TRBV4-3 and TRBJ2-2, with TRBD2 matching 8 bases. The CDR3 covers 17 residues. V lost 3 bases to trimming and J lost 0 bases; unmatched junction nucleotides: 6. In germline, CDR1 is LGHNA, CDR2 YSLEER. The CDR3 coding sequence is TGCGCCAGCAGCCAGGTATTACTAGCGGCGAACACCGGGGAGCTGTTTTTT. As protein: CASSQVLLAANTGELFF.

The chain carries TRBV5-8 and TRBJ1-5, with TRBD1 as a possible D gene (6 bases). With 0 bases removed from V and 0 bases from J, the gap between germline ends came to 13 bases. Germline CDR1 is SGHTS and CDR2 is YDEGEE. The CDR3 is 17 residues long. The chain's CDR3 is CASSLGQDTYSNQPQHF. CDR3 bases: TGTGCCAGCAGCTTGGGACAGGACACATATAGCAATCAGCCCCAGCATTTT. The variable domain in full, with the rest retrieved from reference TRBV5-8 and TRBJ1-5, is EAGVTQSPTHLIKTRGQQATLRCSPISGHTSVYWYQQALGLGLQFLLWYDEGEERNRGNFPPRFSGRQFPNYSSELNVNALELEDSALYLCASSLGQDTYSNQPQHFGDGTRLSIL.

This sequence joins TRBV11-2 and TRBJ2-1; 7 nucleotides line up with TRBD2. The CDR3 has 13 amino acids. Looked up from germline, CDR1 is SGHAT and CDR2 is FQNNGV. CDR3 protein: CATGGLGRNEQFF. DNA of the CDR3: TGTGCTACGGGCGGACTAGGGCGCAATGAGCAGTTCTTC.

The J gene is TRBJ2-7, the V gene TRBV7-8; 7 nucleotides agree with TRBD2. This CDR3 spans 16 amino acids. The V segment lost 5 bases and the J segment 3 bases; nucleotides outside the gene matches: 13. From germline, CDR1 is SGHVS and CDR2 FQNEAQ. CDR3 in DNA: TGTGCCAGCAGCCTCCTAGGCGGGGGACCCCTCTACGAGCAGTACTTC. Protein product: CASSLLGGGPLYEQYF.

This chain connects TRBV4-3 to TRBJ1-3; 9 nucleotides agree with TRBD1. V was pared by 0 bases and J by 7 bases, with 4 bases of the junction left unmatched. CDR3 length: 15 amino acids. Germline V gene data show CDR1 as LGHNA and CDR2 as YSLEER. The CDR3 loop is CASSQERDRENTIYF. In DNA, the CDR3 is TGCGCCAGCAGCCAAGAGAGGGACAGGGAGAACACCATATATTTT.

The chain carries TRBV5-1 and TRBJ1-2; tentatively, D is TRBD1 (6 bases). The germline V gene encodes CDR1 SGHRS and CDR2 YFSETQ. V was trimmed by 2 bases and J by 8 bases, leaving 19 bases between them. The CDR3 totals 15 residues. This CDR3 is CASSFSALGGEGYTF. CDR3 coding DNA: TGCGCCAGCAGCTTCTCTGCTTTGGGGGGCGAGGGCTACACCTTC.

The CDR3, as DNA: TGTGCCAGCAGCTTCGCCTCCGGGACTAACAATGAGCAGTTCTTC. Its protein product is CASSFASGTNNEQFF. This chain links TRBV11-2 with TRBJ2-1; 7 nucleotides agree with TRBD2. The trim removed 3 bases at V and 5 bases at J, leaving 7 bases unmatched. Germline V CDR1 and CDR2: SGHAT, FQNNGV. This CDR3 has 15 residues.

This chain uses TRBV7-8 with TRBJ2-2; D might be TRBD2 (5 bases). Trimming cost V 5 bases and J 5 bases, with 18 bases left between them. CDR1 and CDR2 (germline): SGHVS, FQNEAQ. The CDR3 is made up of 16 amino acids. The CDR3 nucleotides are TGTGCCAGCAGCATCCGGCGGGCGGGTGGGACCGGGGAGCTGTTTTTT. This sequence encodes CASSIRRAGGTGELFF.

V gene TRBV7-3 combines with J gene TRBJ2-1; 8 nucleotides line up with TRBD2. The CDR3 runs to 14 residues. The germline CDR1 and CDR2 sequences are SGHTA and FQGTGA. Trimming took 5 bases from V and 0 from J; bases not matched to a gene: 0. This CDR3 reads CASSGTSSYNEQFF. The DNA of the CDR3 is TGTGCCAGCAGCGGGACTAGCTCCTACAATGAGCAGTTCTTC.

The CDR3 sequence is CASSLAGTGHEQYF. The CDR3 nucleotides are TGTGCCAGCAGCTTGGCGGGAACCGGCCACGAGCAGTACTTC. This sequence joins TRBV5-6 and TRBJ2-7, with D perhaps TRBD2 (5 bases). The germline gives CDR1 SGHDT, CDR2 YYEEEE. There are 14 residues in the CDR3. The ends were cut back, 0 bases at V and 5 bases at J, with 12 bases in the middle.

V usage is TRBV6-6 and J usage is TRBJ1-1, with D perhaps matching TRBD1 (5 bases). The germline gives CDR1 MNHNY, CDR2 SVGAGI (reference sequence). With 0 bases removed from V and 1 base from J, the gap between germline ends came to 9 bases. The CDR3 sequence is 15 residues long. CDR3 amino acids: CASSYSPGTNTEAFF. In DNA, the CDR3 is TGTGCCAGCAGTTACTCGCCAGGGACGAACACTGAAGCTTTCTTT.